The 14 T cell receptor beta chains listed next were all sequenced from one sample in a study of CD8+ T cells in alopecia areata. Treatment meaning: oral pan-JAK inhibitor, 5-10 mg twice daily. As the sequencing template, cDNA was produced by extracting RNA and reverse transcribing it. Produced via immunoSEQ multiplex PCR; TCRdb's table is partial and in-frame only. The data hold approximately 300,000 clones, with more than 45% observed a single time. The specimen comprised CD4+ T cells sorted from blood, sampled at week 24, from a patient treated with tofacitinib. The receptors originated from a human donor with alopecia areata.

The chain uses TRBV6-1 and TRBJ1-5; D unclear. This CDR3 has 14 amino acids. Germline V lookup: CDR1 MNHNS, CDR2 SASEGT. Trimming stripped 3 bases from V and 0 bases from J, with 6 bases between. The CDR3: CASSEINSNQPQHF. The CDR3 DNA is TGTGCCAGCAGTGAGATCAATAGCAATCAGCCCCAGCATTTT.

This chain connects TRBV7-2 to TRBJ1-2; possibly TRBD1 for D (6 bases). This CDR3 has 14 residues. Germline lookup yields CDR1 SGHTA and CDR2 FQGNSA. V dropped 5 bases and J dropped 4 bases, with 14 bases sitting between them. The CDR3 region has the DNA TGTGCCAGCAGCGTAACAGGGATGATCTATGGCTACACCTTC. Residues: CASSVTGMIYGYTF.

The count of this clone is one. The chain combines TRBV27 with TRBJ1-5; D is unclear. The V and J ends lost 2 bases and 1 base respectively, with 15 bases between them. Per germline, CDR1 MNHEY and CDR2 SMNVEV (reference sequence). The CDR3 consists of 17 residues. The CDR3 is CASSLRQGSNSNQPQHF. The DNA of the CDR3 is TGTGCCAGCAGTTTACGTCAAGGGTCGAACAGCAATCAGCCCCAGCATTTT.

The CDR3 sequence is CASSLNREIPGANVLTF. In DNA form, the CDR3 reads TGTGCCAGCAGTTTAAATAGGGAGATTCCCGGGGCCAACGTCCTGACTTTC. The chain recombines TRBV28 with TRBJ2-6, with D maybe TRBD2 (5 bases). Germline V gene sequence: CDR1 MDHEN, CDR2 SYDVKM. The CDR3 has 17 amino acids. V dropped 2 bases and J dropped 4 bases, with 15 bases sitting between them.

This rearrangement joins TRBV30 to TRBJ2-1, with D unresolved. The CDR3 loop spans 17 amino acids. The V end lost 0 bases, the J end lost 4 bases, and 19 bases lay between the germline ends. CDR1 and CDR2 (germline): GTSNPN, SVGIG (reference sequence). In nucleotides, the CDR3 is TGTGCCTGGAGTGTATTCGGGCCTGGCAGGAGATACAATGAGCAGTTCTTC. Protein sequence: CAWSVFGPGRRYNEQFF.

This clone was picked up one time. The V and J genes are TRBV18 and TRBJ2-3, with 7 bases fitting TRBD1. J lost 5 bases, V lost 4 bases, and 9 bases had no gene match. The CDR3 is 15 residues long. Germline V CDR1 and CDR2: KGHSH, LQKENI. This CDR3 reads CASSLETGMGDTQYF. The CDR3 nucleotides are TGTGCCAGCTCACTCGAGACAGGGATGGGAGATACGCAGTATTTT.

This clone was recorded a few times. The chain links TRBV14 to TRBJ2-3, with 10 bases identical to TRBD2. V shed 1 base and J 0 bases; nucleotides not matched to a gene: 4. CDR3 length: 17 amino acids. The V gene's germline CDR1 is SGHDN and CDR2 FVKESK. The CDR3 DNA sequence: TGTGCCAGCAGCCAAGGGAGACTAGCGGGTAGCACAGATACGCAGTATTTT. It codes for CASSQGRLAGSTDTQYF.

The J gene is TRBJ2-6, the V gene TRBV5-1; 8 bases are shared with TRBD1. The J segment lost 4 bases and the V segment lost 4 bases, leaving 4 bases of the junction unmatched. Germline CDR1 is SGHRS and CDR2 is YFSETQ. CDR3 length: 15 residues. The CDR3 DNA reads TGCGCCAGCAGCGCGACAGGGGAGGGGGCCAACGTCCTGACTTTC. This gives the protein CASSATGEGANVLTF.

A few counts support this clone. The chain is built from TRBV7-9 and TRBJ1-1; unclear D gene. The ends were cut back, 3 bases at V and 1 base at J, with 6 bases in the middle. This CDR3 is built from 13 residues. Germline lookup yields CDR1 SEHNR and CDR2 FQNEAQ (reference sequence). The CDR3 sequence is CASSFSQNTEAFF. The CDR3 DNA is TGTGCCAGCAGCTTTTCACAGAACACTGAAGCTTTCTTT.

The chain employs TRBV7-9 and TRBJ1-1, with D possibly being TRBD1 (6 bases). Trimming cost V 1 base and J 0 bases, with 9 bases left between them. The CDR3 extends over 15 amino acids. Germline V gene sequence: CDR1 SEHNR, CDR2 FQNEAQ (reference sequence). The CDR3 DNA is TGTGCCAGCAGCTTAGGGGGGGCCCTGAACACTGAAGCTTTCTTT. Residues: CASSLGGALNTEAFF.

This chain connects TRBV29-1 to TRBJ2-6; D is undetermined. V lost 4 bases and J lost 4, with 14 bases in between. This CDR3 region has 15 residues. Germline-derived CDR1 and CDR2 are SQVTM and ANQGSEA. The CDR3 bases are TGCAGCGTTGGTGGGAACGCTCTGGGGGCCAACGTCCTGACTTTC. Residues: CSVGGNALGANVLTF.

This clone was recorded only once. The chain employs TRBV4-1 and TRBJ1-4; a weak D match, TRBD1 (5 bases). Germline V gene lookup returns CDR1 MGHRA and CDR2 YSYEKL. V was pared by 1 base and J by 5 bases, with 14 bases between. The CDR3 contains 16 residues. Here the CDR3 DNA reads TGCGCCAGCAGCCAAGCACTCCGACAGAACAATGAAAAACTGTTTTTT. It yields the protein CASSQALRQNNEKLFF.

This clone has only a few counts. The chain links TRBV5-4 to TRBJ2-7, with 8 bases lining up with TRBD1. The junction had 6 bases not matched to a gene; V was cut back by 4 bases and J by 0 bases. There are 15 residues in the CDR3. CDR1 is SGHNT, CDR2 YYREEE, per germline (reference sequence). CDR3 DNA: TGTGCCAGCAGCGGTTACGGACAGGGCTCCTACGAGCAGTACTTC. Translation: CASSGYGQGSYEQYF.

V and J are TRBV7-9 and TRBJ1-2; no clear D. The CDR3 covers 13 residues. Germline-derived CDR1 and CDR2 are SEHNR and FQNEAQ (reference sequence). V gave up 1 base and J gave up 2 bases, with 5 bases separating them. CDR3 coding DNA: TGTGCCAGCAGCTTAGACAAGAACTATGGCTACACCTTC. Translated, it gives CASSLDKNYGYTF.